These T cell receptor beta chains were read from a single sample in a study of cytomegalovirus exposure and HLA in healthy donors. Generated by immunoSEQ multiplex PCR, the TCRdb table keeps only in-frame clones and is missing some. The table has 110,000 or so clones, 75% to 90% seen once; the top ten hold 6.9%. Sequenced sample: PBMCs. All receptors come from a young man in good health and CMV-seropositive. Both conserved end residues are part of each CDR3.

v_gene	j_gene	CDR3aa
TRBV5-1	TRBJ2-7	CASSLGGPKDEQYF
TRBV5-1	TRBJ1-1	CASRGQGRMGTEAFF
TRBV2	TRBJ1-6	CAGSEGGGNSPLHF
TRBV27	TRBJ2-6	CASSSSGHLGANVLTF
TRBV19	TRBJ1-5	CASSEDGDQPQHF
TRBV15	TRBJ2-1	CATSRDQGSHEQFF
TRBV5-4	TRBJ1-1	CASSSGWSQAFF
TRBV7-9	TRBJ1-3	CASSPRDTTGGNTIYF
TRBV30	TRBJ1-3	CAWSRDDTTHSGNTIYF
TRBV7-2	TRBJ2-6	CASSFNSGANVLTF
TRBV5-1	TRBJ2-1	CASSLEAPGLAGGEQFF
TRBV5-1	TRBJ2-7	CASSLPGTYEQYF
TRBV4-2	TRBJ2-1	CASSPPSGGNEQFF
TRBV4-1	TRBJ2-3	CASSRPPGQPFTDTQYF
TRBV28	TRBJ1-5	CASSVDRGSNQPQHF
TRBV19	TRBJ1-2	CASSIRDRGTLGYTF
TRBV11-2	TRBJ2-2	CASSPRRVGTGELFF
TRBV30	TRBJ1-4	CAWRPGQGPNEKLFF
TRBV20-1	TRBJ2-7	CSATDNYEQYF
TRBV29-1	TRBJ2-3	CSVSTGDPSTDTQYF